The 13 T cell receptor beta chains below come from one sample, sequenced in a study of radiotherapy plus CTLA-4 blockade in lung cancer. Libraries were prepared by immunoSEQ multiplex PCR; TCRdb keeps only in-frame clonotypes and omits some of them. The table includes about 110,000 clones, around 85% detected once. The source material was peripheral blood, sampled from a patient treated with radiotherapy plus ipilimumab. The receptor source for this set is a human donor with non-small cell lung cancer that progressed on radiotherapy plus ipilimumab. Some clones in this sample may be carry-over from other donors' samples.

V is TRBV28 and J is TRBJ1-2, with 8 bases that match TRBD1. The trim removed 6 bases at V and 3 bases at J, leaving 9 bases unmatched. Germline-derived CDR1 and CDR2 are MDHEN and SYDVKM. The CDR3 has 15 amino acids. CDR3 nucleotides: TGTGCCAGCAGCCCAGGACAGGGCGGATACTATGGCTACACCTTC. It is translated as CASSPGQGGYYGYTF.

In this sample, this clone turned up once. The rearrangement uses TRBV6-1 and TRBJ2-1; D is unclear. V lost 7 bases and J lost 10, with 17 bases in between. Germline values: CDR1 MNHNS, CDR2 SASEGT. The CDR3 has 13 amino acids. The DNA for the CDR3 is TGTGCCAGCACTCCCAAAGTTACAAACGAGCAGTTCTTC. It is translated as CASTPKVTNEQFF.

J is TRBJ1-1 and V is TRBV7-2; D ambiguous. This CDR3 contains 14 residues. Trimming took 8 bases from V and 0 from J, leaving 13 bases between them. Germline CDR1 SGHTA, CDR2 FQGNSA. This CDR3 is CASAAGIMNTEAFF. The DNA for the CDR3 is TGTGCCAGCGCCGCGGGTATAATGAACACTGAAGCTTTCTTT.

V gene TRBV6-6 combines with J gene TRBJ2-3; D not certain. The CDR3 totals 14 residues. V gave up 7 bases and J gave up 3 bases, with 14 bases separating them. Germline V CDR1 and CDR2: MNHNY, SVGAGI (reference sequence). CDR3 loop: CASTTHGLTDTQYF. The CDR3 DNA reads as TGTGCCAGCACCACCCACGGCCTGACAGATACGCAGTATTTT.

This clone was seen more than once but under ten times. The rearrangement uses TRBV5-1 and TRBJ1-1, with D uncertain. Trimming took 7 bases from V and 1 from J, leaving 11 bases between them. CDR1 and CDR2 from the germline V gene are SGHRS and YFSETQ. This CDR3 is 13 amino acids long. CDR3 nucleotides: TGCGCCAGCTCCAGCTATCAGAACACTGAAGCTTTCTTT. Its protein is CASSSYQNTEAFF.

The chain links TRBV2 to TRBJ1-1, with 7 bases matching TRBD1. J lost 3 bases, V lost 1 base, and 2 bases had no gene match. Germline CDR1 reads SNHLY; CDR2 reads FYNNEI. The CDR3 extends over 14 amino acids. DNA of the CDR3: TGTGCCAGCAGTGAAGGACAGGGACACACTGAAGCTTTCTTT. Protein sequence: CASSEGQGHTEAFF.

The V gene is TRBV11-2, the J gene TRBJ2-1; 9 nucleotides agree with TRBD1. V lost 0 bases, J lost 7 bases, and 7 bases stayed unmatched. This CDR3 is 16 amino acids long. Germline V gene lookup returns CDR1 SGHAT and CDR2 FQNNGV. The CDR3 protein is CASSLDAQGALNEQFF. DNA for the CDR3: TGTGCCAGCAGCTTAGACGCACAGGGGGCTCTGAATGAGCAGTTCTTC.

V and J are TRBV5-1 and TRBJ1-1, with D unresolved. V lost 0 bases to trimming and J lost 0 bases, with 6 bases between them. CDR1 and CDR2 (germline): SGHRS, YFSETQ. The CDR3 extends over 14 amino acids. The CDR3 nucleotides are TGCGCCAGCAGCTTGGCATCCGTGAACACTGAAGCTTTCTTT. Its protein is CASSLASVNTEAFF.

About this clone itself: Other DNA sequences from this sample encode an identical CDR3 as well. Here the CDR3 DNA reads TGTGCCAGCAGCGTAGACACTAGCACAGATACGCAGTATTTT. This gives the protein CASSVDTSTDTQYF. The V and J genes are TRBV9 and TRBJ2-3; D is unclear. CDR1 and CDR2 (germline): SGDLS, YYNGEE. Trimming stripped 0 bases from V and 0 bases from J, with 5 bases between. This CDR3 spans 14 amino acids.

This chain connects TRBV10-3 to TRBJ1-1, with TRBD1 as a possible D gene (6 bases). The CDR3 covers 16 residues. The germline CDR1 and CDR2 sequences are ENHRY and SYGVKD. Trimming stripped 2 bases from V and 3 bases from J, with 16 bases between. CDR3: CAISEVSTGKDTEAFF. The DNA for the CDR3 is TGTGCCATCAGTGAGGTGTCCACAGGGAAGGACACTGAAGCTTTCTTT.

This chain connects TRBV4-1 to TRBJ1-2; no clear D. The CDR3 runs 13 residues. The germline V gene has CDR1 MGHRA and CDR2 YSYEKL. V lost 4 bases to trimming and J lost 8 bases, with 14 bases between them. Here the CDR3 reads CASSPPLGSGYTF. CDR3 DNA sequence: TGCGCCAGCAGCCCACCCTTGGGGAGCGGCTACACCTTC.

The chain carries TRBV6-1 and TRBJ1-1; TRBD1 is a possible D gene (5 bases). The CDR3 sequence is 15 residues long. The germline V gene encodes CDR1 MNHNS and CDR2 SASEGT. V was shortened by 0 bases and J by 6 bases, with 14 bases between the two germline ends. CDR3 in amino acids: CASSEALGAGAEAFF. The CDR3 DNA is TGTGCCAGCAGTGAAGCGCTCGGGGCCGGGGCTGAAGCTTTCTTT.

In nucleotides, the CDR3 is TGTGCCAGCAGTTACTGGGGCACCGGGGAGCTGTTTTTT. It specifies CASSYWGTGELFF. The chain uses TRBV6-5 and TRBJ2-2; the D is unclear. This CDR3 comprises 13 residues. The germline V and J ends were trimmed by 1 base and 4 bases, with 4 bases remaining between them. Germline CDR1 reads MNHEY; CDR2 reads SVGAGI.